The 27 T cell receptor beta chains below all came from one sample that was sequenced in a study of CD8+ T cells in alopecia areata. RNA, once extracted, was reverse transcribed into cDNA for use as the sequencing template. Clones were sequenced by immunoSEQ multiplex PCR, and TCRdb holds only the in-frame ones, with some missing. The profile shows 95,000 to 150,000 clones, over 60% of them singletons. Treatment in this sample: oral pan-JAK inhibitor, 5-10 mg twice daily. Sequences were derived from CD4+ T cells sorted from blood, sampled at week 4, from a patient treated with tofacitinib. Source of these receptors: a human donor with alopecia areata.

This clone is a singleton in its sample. The CDR3: CASSLEAGSSYEQYF. In DNA, the CDR3 is TGCGCCAGCAGCTTGGAAGCGGGGAGCTCCTACGAGCAGTACTTC. The chain carries TRBV5-1 and TRBJ2-7, with 7 bases fitting TRBD2. The ends lost 0 bases at V and 0 bases at J; junction bases unmatched: 3. The CDR3 has 15 residues. The germline V gene has CDR1 SGHRS and CDR2 YFSETQ.

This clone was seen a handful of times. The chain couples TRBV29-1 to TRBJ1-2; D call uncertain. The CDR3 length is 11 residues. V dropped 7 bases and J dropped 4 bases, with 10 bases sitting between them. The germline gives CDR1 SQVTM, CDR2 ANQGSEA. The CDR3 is CSGSVSYGYTF. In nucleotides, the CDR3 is TGCAGCGGGTCGGTATCCTATGGCTACACCTTC.

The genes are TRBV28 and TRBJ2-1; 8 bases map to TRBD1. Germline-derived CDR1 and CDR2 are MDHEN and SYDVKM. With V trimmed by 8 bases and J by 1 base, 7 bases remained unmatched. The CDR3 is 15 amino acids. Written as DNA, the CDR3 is TGTGCCAGCGCTAGCACAGGGGGATCCTACAATGAGCAGTTCTTC. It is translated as CASASTGGSYNEQFF. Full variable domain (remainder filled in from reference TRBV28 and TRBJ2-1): DVKVTQSSRYLVKRTGEKVFLECVQDMDHENMFWYRQDPGLGLRLIYFSYDVKMKEKGDIPEGYSVSREKKERFSLILESASTNQTSMYLCASASTGGSYNEQFFGPGTRLTVL.

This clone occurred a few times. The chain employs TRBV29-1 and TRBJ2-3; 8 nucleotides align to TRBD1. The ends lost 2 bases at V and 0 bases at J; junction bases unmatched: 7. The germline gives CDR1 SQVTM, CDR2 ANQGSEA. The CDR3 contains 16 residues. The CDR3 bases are TGCAGCGTTGAATTCGTCGGACAGGGCAGCACAGATACGCAGTATTTT. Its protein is CSVEFVGQGSTDTQYF.

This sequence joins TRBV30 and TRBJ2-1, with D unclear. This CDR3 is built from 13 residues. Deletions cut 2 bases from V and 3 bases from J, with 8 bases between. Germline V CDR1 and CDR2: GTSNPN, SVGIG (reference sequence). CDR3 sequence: CAWSPGGYNEQFF. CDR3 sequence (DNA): TGTGCCTGGAGTCCGGGTGGCTACAATGAGCAGTTCTTC.

CDR3 sequence (DNA): TGTGCCAGCAGCTTATACAGGGGCCGTGCGAACACCGGGGAGCTGTTTTTT. Translated, it gives CASSLYRGRANTGELFF. This chain links TRBV5-4 with TRBJ2-2, with 7 bases identical to TRBD1. The CDR3 spans 17 residues. Germline CDR1 SGHNT, CDR2 YYREEE (reference sequence). The V gene end was trimmed by 2 bases and the J gene end by 0 bases; junction bases not matched to a gene: 7. The whole variable domain, remainder taken from reference TRBV5-4 and TRBJ2-2, is ETGVTQSPTHLIKTRGQQVTLRCSSQSGHNTVSWYQQALGQGPQFIFQYYREEENGRGNFPPRFSGLQFPNYSSELNVNALELDDSALYLCASSLYRGRANTGELFFGEGSRLTVL.

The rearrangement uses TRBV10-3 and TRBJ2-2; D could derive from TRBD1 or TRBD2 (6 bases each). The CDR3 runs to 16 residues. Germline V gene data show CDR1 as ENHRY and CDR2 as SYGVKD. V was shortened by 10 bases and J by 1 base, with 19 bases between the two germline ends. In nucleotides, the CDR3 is TGTGCCACCGGGGGCGTTGCTGGTGAGAACACCGGGGAGCTGTTTTTT. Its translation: CATGGVAGENTGELFF.

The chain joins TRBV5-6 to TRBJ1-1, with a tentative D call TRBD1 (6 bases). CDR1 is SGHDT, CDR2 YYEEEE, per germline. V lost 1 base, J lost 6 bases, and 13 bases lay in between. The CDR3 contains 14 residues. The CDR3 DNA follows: TGTGCCAGCAGCTTGACTGGGACACCGGCTGAAGCTTTCTTT. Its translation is CASSLTGTPAEAFF.

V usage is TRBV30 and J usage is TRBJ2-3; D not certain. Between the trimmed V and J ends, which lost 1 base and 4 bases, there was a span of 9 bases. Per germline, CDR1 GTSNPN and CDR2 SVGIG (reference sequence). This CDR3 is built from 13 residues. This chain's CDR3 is CAWSASRADTQYF. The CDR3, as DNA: TGTGCCTGGAGTGCTAGTAGAGCAGATACGCAGTATTTT.

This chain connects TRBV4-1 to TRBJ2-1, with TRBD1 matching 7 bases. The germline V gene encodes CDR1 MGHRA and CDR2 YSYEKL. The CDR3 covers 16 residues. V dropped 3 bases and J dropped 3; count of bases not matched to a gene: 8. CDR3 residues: CASSHEHGQDYNEQFF. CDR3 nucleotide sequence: TGCGCCAGCAGCCACGAACACGGACAGGACTACAATGAGCAGTTCTTC.

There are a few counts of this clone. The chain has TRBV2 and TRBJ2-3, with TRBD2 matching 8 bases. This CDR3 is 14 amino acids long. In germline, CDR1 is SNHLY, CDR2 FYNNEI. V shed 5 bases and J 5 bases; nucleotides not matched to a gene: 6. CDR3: CASSYLAGKDTQYF. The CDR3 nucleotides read TGTGCCAGCAGTTACCTAGCGGGCAAAGATACGCAGTATTTT.

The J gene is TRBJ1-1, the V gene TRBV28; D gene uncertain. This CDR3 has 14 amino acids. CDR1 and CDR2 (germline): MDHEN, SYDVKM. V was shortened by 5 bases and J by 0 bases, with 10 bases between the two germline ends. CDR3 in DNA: TGTGCCAGCAGTCTGGTAGAGTTGAACACTGAAGCTTTCTTT. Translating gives CASSLVELNTEAFF.

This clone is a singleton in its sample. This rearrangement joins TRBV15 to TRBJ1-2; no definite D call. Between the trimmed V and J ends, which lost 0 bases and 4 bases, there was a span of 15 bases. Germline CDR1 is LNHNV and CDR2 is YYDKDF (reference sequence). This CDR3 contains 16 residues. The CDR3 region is CATSRDQYSSGYGYTF. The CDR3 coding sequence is TGTGCCACCAGCAGAGATCAGTACAGTTCGGGCTATGGCTACACCTTC. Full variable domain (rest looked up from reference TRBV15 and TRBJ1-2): DAMVIQNPRYQVTQFGKPVTLSCSQTLNHNVMYWYQQKSSQAPKLLFHYYDKDFNNEADTPDNFQSRRPNTSFCFLDIRSPGLGDTAMYLCATSRDQYSSGYGYTFGSGTRLTVV.

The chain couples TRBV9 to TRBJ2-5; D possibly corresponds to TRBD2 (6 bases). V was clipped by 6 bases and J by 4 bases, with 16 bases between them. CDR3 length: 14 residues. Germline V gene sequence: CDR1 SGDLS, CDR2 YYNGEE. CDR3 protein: CASTPRLEGETQYF. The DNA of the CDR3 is TGTGCCAGCACCCCCAGACTAGAGGGAGAGACCCAGTACTTC.

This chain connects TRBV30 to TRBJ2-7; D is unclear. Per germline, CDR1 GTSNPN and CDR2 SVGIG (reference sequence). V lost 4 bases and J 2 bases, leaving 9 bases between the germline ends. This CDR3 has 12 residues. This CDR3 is CAWKGPAYEQYF. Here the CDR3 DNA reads TGTGCCTGGAAAGGTCCTGCCTACGAGCAGTACTTC.

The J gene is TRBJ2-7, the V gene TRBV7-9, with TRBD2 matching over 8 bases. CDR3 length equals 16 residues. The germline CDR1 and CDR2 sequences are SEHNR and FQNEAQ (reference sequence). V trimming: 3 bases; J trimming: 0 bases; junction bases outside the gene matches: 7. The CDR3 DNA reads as TGTGCCAGCAGCTTCACGGGAGGGGTTTTCTCCTACGAGCAGTACTTC. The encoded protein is CASSFTGGVFSYEQYF.

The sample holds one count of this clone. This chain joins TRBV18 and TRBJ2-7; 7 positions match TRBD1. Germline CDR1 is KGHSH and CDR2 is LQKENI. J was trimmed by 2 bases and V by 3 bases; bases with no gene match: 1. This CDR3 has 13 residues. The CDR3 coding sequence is TGTGCCAGCTCACCCCAGGGGGCCTACGAGCAGTACTTC. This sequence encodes CASSPQGAYEQYF.

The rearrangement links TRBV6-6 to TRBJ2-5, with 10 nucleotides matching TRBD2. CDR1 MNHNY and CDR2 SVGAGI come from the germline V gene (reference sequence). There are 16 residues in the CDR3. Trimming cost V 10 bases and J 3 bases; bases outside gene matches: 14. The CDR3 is CATSRLAGVIKETQYF. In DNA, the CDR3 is TGTGCCACCTCTCGACTAGCGGGTGTGATCAAAGAGACCCAGTACTTC.

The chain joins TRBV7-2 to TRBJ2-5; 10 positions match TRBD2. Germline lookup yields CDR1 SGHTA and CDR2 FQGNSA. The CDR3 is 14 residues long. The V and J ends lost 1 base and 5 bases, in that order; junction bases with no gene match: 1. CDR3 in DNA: TGTGCCAGCAGCTTAGAGACTAGCGGGGAGACCCAGTACTTC. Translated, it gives CASSLETSGETQYF.

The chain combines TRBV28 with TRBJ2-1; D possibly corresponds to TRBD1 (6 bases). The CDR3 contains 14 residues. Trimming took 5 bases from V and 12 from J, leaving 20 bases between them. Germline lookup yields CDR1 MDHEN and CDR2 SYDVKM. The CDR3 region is CASSLGQSLRVQFF. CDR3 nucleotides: TGTGCCAGCAGTCTAGGACAGTCCCTAAGGGTGCAGTTCTTC.

The CDR3 DNA reads as TGTGCCTGGAATGAAGAGGGGACCGGGGAGCTGTTTTTT. It specifies CAWNEEGTGELFF. The chain links TRBV30 to TRBJ2-2; D may be TRBD1 or TRBD2 (5 bases each). Germline CDR1 GTSNPN, CDR2 SVGIG (reference sequence). This CDR3 has 13 residues. V was trimmed by 4 bases and J by 5 bases, leaving 11 bases between them.

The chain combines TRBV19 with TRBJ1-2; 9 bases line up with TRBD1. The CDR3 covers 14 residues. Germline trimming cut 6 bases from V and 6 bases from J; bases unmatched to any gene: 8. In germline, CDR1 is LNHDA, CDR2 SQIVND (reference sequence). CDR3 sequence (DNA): TGTGCCAGTAGCCGCCTGGACAGGGGTGATGGCTACACCTTC. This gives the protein CASSRLDRGDGYTF.

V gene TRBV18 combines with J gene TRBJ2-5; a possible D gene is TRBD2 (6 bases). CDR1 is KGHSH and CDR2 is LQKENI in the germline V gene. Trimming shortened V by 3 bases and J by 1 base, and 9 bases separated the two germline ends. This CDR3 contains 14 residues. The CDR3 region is CASSPGEAQETQYF. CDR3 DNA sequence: TGTGCCAGCTCACCGGGGGAGGCCCAAGAGACCCAGTACTTC.

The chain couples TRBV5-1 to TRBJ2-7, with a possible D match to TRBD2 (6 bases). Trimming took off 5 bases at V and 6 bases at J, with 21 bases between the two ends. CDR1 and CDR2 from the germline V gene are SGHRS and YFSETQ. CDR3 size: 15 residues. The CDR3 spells CASSLSRELRGEQYF. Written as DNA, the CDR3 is TGCGCCAGCAGTTTATCCCGGGAGTTGAGGGGCGAGCAGTACTTC.

This CDR3 reads CASSEAGVEDTQYF. DNA of the CDR3: TGTGCCAGCAGTGAGGCGGGAGTTGAAGATACGCAGTATTTT. This rearrangement joins TRBV2 to TRBJ2-3, with TRBD2 identical over 7 bases. V lost 3 bases and J lost 5; bases outside the gene matches: 5. Per the germline V gene, CDR1 is SNHLY and CDR2 is FYNNEI. The length of the CDR3 is 14 residues.

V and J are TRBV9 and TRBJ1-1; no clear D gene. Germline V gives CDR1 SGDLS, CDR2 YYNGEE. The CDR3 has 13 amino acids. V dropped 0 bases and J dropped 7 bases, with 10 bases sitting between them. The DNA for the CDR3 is TGTGCCAGCAGCGTAGGACGGTGGGGTGAAGCTTTCTTT. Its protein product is CASSVGRWGEAFF.

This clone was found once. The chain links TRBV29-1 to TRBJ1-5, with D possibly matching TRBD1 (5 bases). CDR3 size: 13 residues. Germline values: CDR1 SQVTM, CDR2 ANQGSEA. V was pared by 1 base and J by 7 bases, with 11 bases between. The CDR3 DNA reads TGCAGCGTTGAAGTTTCGCGGGACCAGCCCCAGCATTTT. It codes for CSVEVSRDQPQHF.